Listed here is a single T cell receptor (beta chain). The CDR3 consists of 13 residues. Germline CDR1 reads SGHDT; CDR2 reads YYEEEE. Between the trimmed V and J ends, which lost 1 base and 5 bases, there was a span of 7 bases. The sample originates from a study of blood T cell repertoires in COVID-19. Study details: Spain, Italy and the United States supplied samples that represented acute and convalescent COVID-19. From T cells, B-cell-depleted T cells, or PBMCs came the material, which was cDNA or gDNA.

Assay used: immunoSEQ multiplex PCR; TCRdb lists only in-frame clones, some missing. The table records around 170,000 clones, 80% to 90% of them present only once. The specimen sequenced was peripheral blood. This clonotype originated in a man younger than 35 who had recovered from COVID-19. The chain employs TRBV5-6 and TRBJ1-5; D not certain. CDR3 DNA: TGTGCCAGCAGCTTGCGAAGCGATCAGCCCCAGCATTTT. Translating it yields CASSLRSDQPQHF.